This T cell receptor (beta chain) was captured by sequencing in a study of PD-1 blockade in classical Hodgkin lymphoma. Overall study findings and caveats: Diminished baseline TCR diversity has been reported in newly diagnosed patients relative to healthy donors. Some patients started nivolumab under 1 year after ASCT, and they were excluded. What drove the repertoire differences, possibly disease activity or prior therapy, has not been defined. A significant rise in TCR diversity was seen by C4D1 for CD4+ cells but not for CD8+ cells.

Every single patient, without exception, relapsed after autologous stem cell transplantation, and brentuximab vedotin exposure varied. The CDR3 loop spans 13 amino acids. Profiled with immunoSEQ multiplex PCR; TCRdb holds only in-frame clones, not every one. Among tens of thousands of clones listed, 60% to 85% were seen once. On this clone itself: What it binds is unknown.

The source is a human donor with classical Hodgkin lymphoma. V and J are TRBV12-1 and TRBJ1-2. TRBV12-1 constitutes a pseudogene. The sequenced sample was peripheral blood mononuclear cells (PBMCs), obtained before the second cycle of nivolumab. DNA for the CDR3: TGTGCCAGCATTATCCTAAAGGGAGCTGGCTACACCTTC. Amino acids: CASIILKGAGYTF.